The next 17 T cell receptor beta chains were all read from a single sample in a study of Tregs in tolerant kidney transplant recipients. Using immunoSEQ multiplex PCR, the repertoire was profiled, and TCRdb retains in-frame clones only, with some absent. This listing includes about 23,000 clones. Related graft donors supplied nonmyeloablative bone marrow transplants, and mixed chimerism was transient. The source material was CD4+ T cells from blood (PBMCs), sampled 6 months after the transplant. These receptors were collected from a human patient who received a combined kidney and bone marrow transplant. A share of the T cells may be of graft donor origin.

On this clone: Coverage ceases 3 residues before the CDR3 finishes, and the germline J gene fills in the end. V and J are TRBV6-2 or TRBV6-3 and TRBJ1-6; D perhaps matches TRBD1 (6 bases). CDR3 length equals 14 residues. CDR1 and CDR2 from the germline V gene are MNHEY and SVGEGT. V was pared by 6 bases and J by 7 bases, with 13 bases between. CDR3 amino acids: CASSPSRGNSPLHF. The DNA read from the CDR3 is TGTGCCAGCAGCCCTTCCAGGGGAAATTCACCC.

Concerning this clone itself: The read ends 3 residues before the CDR3 terminus; that terminus is restored from the germline J gene. This chain joins TRBV11-2 and TRBJ2-7, with D maybe TRBD1 (5 bases). The CDR3 is made up of 14 amino acids. The germline V gene encodes CDR1 SGHAT and CDR2 FQNNGV. V was trimmed by 6 bases and J by 0 bases, leaving 12 bases between them. This CDR3 reads CASRSLQGSYEQYF. The sequenced CDR3 bases are TGTGCCAGCAGGAGCCTCCAGGGCTCCTACGAG.

Comment on this clone: The DNA ends 3 residues before the CDR3 does, and the rest of the CDR3 is filled in from the germline J gene. The gene calls are TRBV18 and TRBJ2-7; no reliable D call. CDR1 is KGHSH, CDR2 LQKENI, per germline. Trimming stripped 3 bases from V and 4 bases from J, with 10 bases between. The CDR3 extends over 13 amino acids. CDR3 bases read: TGTGCCAGCTCACCCCTCCGCGGTTACGAG. Residues: CASSPLRGYE. The entire CDR3 sequence reads CASSPLRGYEQYF. Drawing the rest from reference TRBV18 and TRBJ2-7, the complete variable domain is NAGVMQNPRHLVRRRGQEARLRCSPMKGHSHVYWYRQLPEEGLKFMVYLQKENIIDESGMPKERFSAEFPKEGPSILRIQQVVRGDSAAYFCASSPLRGYEQYFGPGTRLTVT.

CDR3 DNA, as far as it was read: TGTGCCAGCAGCTATCTTAGCGGGGGGGAAAACATT. Its translation: CASSYLSGGENI. The full CDR3 reads CASSYLSGGENIQYF. The chain couples TRBV14 to TRBJ2-4; 11 nucleotides line up with TRBD2. The read ends 3 residues early relative to the CDR3; the germline J gene fills the gap. In germline, CDR1 is SGHDN, CDR2 FVKESK. J gave up 5 bases and V 5 bases, and 5 bases lay outside the gene matches. The CDR3 is made up of 15 amino acids.

On this clone itself: The observed sequence ends 3 residues before the CDR3 terminus, with the missing tail filled in from the germline J gene. The chain couples TRBV20-1 to TRBJ1-1; no definite D call. Germline V gene data show CDR1 as DFQATT and CDR2 as SNEGSKA (reference sequence). This CDR3 is 13 amino acids long. The covered CDR3 bases are TGCAGTGCTAGAGACTCACTGCCCGAGAAA. Translation: CSARDSLPEK. The CDR3, in full, reads CSARDSLPEKAFF.

This clone is labeled medium-sized (0.01 to 0.1%) based on frequency. The CDR3 end falls 3 residues outside the read, so it is completed with the germline J gene. The chain joins TRBV7-9 to TRBJ1-1; TRBD1 might be the D (5 bases). Germline loops: CDR1 SEHNR, CDR2 FQNEAQ (reference sequence). V lost 5 bases and J 4 bases, leaving 14 bases between the germline ends. The CDR3 extends over 14 amino acids. CDR3 DNA (partial): TGTGCCAGCAGCCTTTTGGCGGGGGGCACTGAA. It translates to CASSLLAGGTE. The entire CDR3 sequence reads CASSLLAGGTEAFF.

Turning to this clone: The CDR3 end lies 3 residues beyond the end of the read and is filled in from the germline J gene. The chain has TRBV18 and TRBJ2-1, with 9 bases lining up with TRBD2. Looked up from germline, CDR1 is KGHSH and CDR2 is LQKENI. The CDR3 consists of 15 residues. With V trimmed by 4 bases and J by 5 bases, 6 bases remained unmatched. CDR3 region: CASSLLSGSHNEQFF. The DNA read from the CDR3 is TGTGCCAGCTCACTCCTTAGCGGGAGCCACAATGAG.

Considering frequency, this clone is medium-sized. The read stops 3 residues short of the end of the CDR3; the missing end is completed from the germline J gene. The V call is TRBV2, the J call TRBJ1-5; TRBD1 is a possible D gene (6 bases). In germline, CDR1 is SNHLY, CDR2 FYNNEI. V was cut by 7 bases and J by 7 bases, with 11 bases left in between. The CDR3 runs 12 residues. CDR3 bases read: TGTGCCAGCAACAGGGCTGGACAGCCC. It specifies CASNRAGQP. The complete CDR3 protein is CASNRAGQPQHF.

Of note for this clone: The read is 3 residues too short to cover the CDR3 end, so that end is filled in from the germline J gene. This chain uses TRBV2 with TRBJ2-5, with D possibly being TRBD1 (5 bases). This CDR3 comprises 14 residues. Trimming removed 7 bases at V and 2 bases at J, with 14 bases between. The germline V gene has CDR1 SNHLY and CDR2 FYNNEI. The CDR3 DNA, read in part, is TGTGCCAGCAAAAAAGGGGTCGGGCAAGAGACC. Amino acid sequence: CASKKGVGQET. The complete CDR3 reads CASKKGVGQETQYF. Drawing the rest from reference TRBV2 and TRBJ2-5, the complete variable domain is EPEVTQTPSHQVTQMGQEVILRCVPISNHLYFYWYRQILGQKVEFLVSFYNNEISEKSEIFDDQFSVERPDGSNFTLKIRSTKLEDSAMYFCASKKGVGQETQYFGPGTRLLVL.

Concerning this clone itself: Read sequence stops 3 residues before the CDR3 end, and the germline J gene provides the missing end. This sequence joins TRBV29-1 and TRBJ2-4; no reliable D call. The CDR3 spans 11 residues. From germline, CDR1 is SQVTM and CDR2 ANQGSEA. The ends were cut back, 5 bases at V and 1 base at J, with 3 bases in the middle. CDR3 bases read: TGCAGCGTTAGGGCCAAAAACATT. It yields the protein CSVRAKNI. The CDR3 in its entirety is CSVRAKNIQYF.

This CDR3 is CSVDFTGGTQYF. The sequenced part of the CDR3 DNA is TGCAGCGTGGACTTCACGGGGGGGACC. This chain connects TRBV29-1 to TRBJ2-5, with 7 bases identical to TRBD2. The read stops 3 residues short of the end of the CDR3; the missing end is completed from the germline J gene. The J segment lost 7 bases and the V segment lost 6 bases, leaving 8 bases of the junction unmatched. Germline V gene sequence: CDR1 SQVTM, CDR2 ANQGSEA. The CDR3 is made up of 12 amino acids.

The CDR3 region is CAAGGTDTGELFF. CDR3 DNA, as far as it was read: TGTGCCGCGGGCGGGACAGACACCGGGGAG. The chain recombines TRBV7-2 with TRBJ2-2; a possible D gene is TRBD1 (7 bases). The read finishes 3 residues shy of the CDR3 end, and the germline J gene is used to complete it. CDR1 is SGHTA, CDR2 FQGNSA, per germline. Trimming stripped 11 bases from V and 3 bases from J, with 13 bases between. CDR3 length: 13 amino acids.

As for this clone: The read terminates 3 residues ahead of where the CDR3 ends, so the germline J gene completes it. The chain is built from TRBV20-1 and TRBJ2-1; D unresolved. CDR1 DFQATT and CDR2 SNEGSKA come from the germline V gene (reference sequence). The CDR3 loop spans 14 amino acids. Trimming took 2 bases from V and 0 from J, leaving 8 bases between them. Here the CDR3 reads CSARTSSSYNEQFF. CDR3 DNA, as far as it was read: TGCAGTGCTAGAACTTCGAGCTCCTACAATGAG.

Turning to this clone: The CDR3 end is not reached by the read, which stops 3 residues before it; the germline J gene fills it in. The V call is TRBV5-4, the J call TRBJ2-5; a weak D match, TRBD1 (5 bases). CDR3 length: 14 residues. Looked up from germline, CDR1 is SGHNT and CDR2 is YYREEE (reference sequence). The V gene lost 3 bases and the J gene lost 3 bases, with 12 bases spanning the gap. CDR3 in amino acids: CASSSRASEETQYF. CDR3 DNA, as far as it was read: TGTGCCAGCAGCTCCAGGGCGTCGGAAGAGACC.

About this clone: The read halts 3 residues ahead of the CDR3 end, with the missing end drawn from the germline J gene. The chain is built from TRBV6-1 and TRBJ2-1; D may be TRBD1 (5 bases). The V and J ends lost 1 base and 4 bases respectively, with 11 bases between them. Germline loops: CDR1 MNHNS, CDR2 SASEGT. This CDR3 has 15 residues. Incomplete CDR3 DNA: TGTGCCAGCAGTGAAGAGGGGCTGCGGTACAATGAG. As protein: CASSEEGLRYNE. The full CDR3 reads CASSEEGLRYNEQFF.

About this clone: The missing CDR3 end, 3 residues past where the read stops, is filled in from the germline J gene. The chain joins TRBV5-5 to TRBJ1-1; D may be TRBD1 (5 bases). The CDR3 is 13 amino acids. Germline assignment: CDR1 SGHKS and CDR2 YYEKEE (reference sequence). The CDR3 DNA, read in part, is TGTGCCAGCAGCTTGGAATGGGGAGGGGTA. This translates into CASSLEWGGV. The full-length CDR3 reads as CASSLEWGGVAFF.

CDR3 sequence reads: CAWSWGQGVPGANVLTF. The part of the CDR3 DNA that was read is TGTGCCTGGAGTTGGGGACAGGGGGTTCCTGGGGCCAACGTC. V gene TRBV30 combines with J gene TRBJ2-6; 11 nucleotides align to TRBD1. The read terminates 3 residues ahead of where the CDR3 ends, so the germline J gene completes it. The CDR3 totals 17 residues. V shed 2 bases, J shed 2 bases, and the junction held 5 bases outside the gene matches. Per germline, CDR1 GTSNPN and CDR2 SVGIG (reference sequence).